The 16 T cell receptor beta chains below were found in one sample sequenced in a study of cytomegalovirus exposure and HLA in healthy donors. Use of 60 Vbeta and 13 Jbeta primers characterized the PCR. Sequencing was performed with immunoSEQ multiplex PCR; in TCRdb, only in-frame clones are kept and a portion is missing. The sample yields 170,000 or so clones, 75% to 90% seen once. Sequencing input: PBMCs. Source of these receptors: a boy between 10 and 17 years old in good health and CMV-seronegative.

The CDR3 DNA sequence: TGCGCCAGCAGCCAAGATGGGGGGACAGGGGGCCACGAGCAGTACTTC. Residues: CASSQDGGTGGHEQYF. The genes are TRBV4-3 and TRBJ2-7, with TRBD1 identical over 12 bases. Unmatched junction bases numbered 5, after V lost 0 bases and J lost 5 bases. The V gene's germline CDR1 is LGHNA and CDR2 YSLEER. The length of the CDR3 is 16 residues.

A single count supports this clone. This chain connects TRBV6-6 to TRBJ1-1, with D maybe TRBD1 (6 bases). Trimming took 2 bases from V and 4 from J, leaving 17 bases between them. This CDR3 region has 16 residues. Germline CDR1 reads MNHNY; CDR2 reads SVGAGI (reference sequence). The DNA of the CDR3 is TGTGCCAGCAGTTACCGGGGCAGGGGAGTAGGCACTGAAGCTTTCTTT. Translation gives CASSYRGRGVGTEAFF.

The chain employs TRBV6-1 and TRBJ2-2, with 14 bases identical to TRBD2. The germline gives CDR1 MNHNS, CDR2 SASEGT. With 5 bases clipped from V and 8 bases from J, the junction kept 4 bases outside the gene matches. CDR3 size: 15 residues. Here the CDR3 reads CASSTTSGRGGELFF. In DNA, the CDR3 is TGTGCCAGCAGTACGACTAGCGGGAGGGGGGGGGAGCTGTTTTTT.

The genes are TRBV30 and TRBJ1-6; no definite D call. Trimming left V 5 bases short and J 2 bases short, with 10 bases between. Germline-derived CDR1 and CDR2 are GTSNPN and SVGIG (reference sequence). The CDR3 contains 14 residues. CDR3 nucleotides: TGTGCCTGGGCCCCGGGTCCCTATAATTCACCCCTCCACTTT. Amino acids: CAWAPGPYNSPLHF.

The chain uses TRBV5-5 and TRBJ2-1, with a possible D match to TRBD1 (6 bases). Between the trimmed V and J ends, which lost 1 base and 6 bases, there was a span of 8 bases. There are 13 residues in the CDR3. The germline V gene has CDR1 SGHKS and CDR2 YYEKEE (reference sequence). The CDR3 region has the DNA TGTGCCAGCAGCTTGTGGACAGCCAATGAGCAGTTCTTC. Translated, it gives CASSLWTANEQFF.

This chain connects TRBV4-1 to TRBJ1-4; D remains unclear. V was pared by 1 base and J by 10 bases, with 13 bases between. The germline V gene encodes CDR1 MGHRA and CDR2 YSYEKL. The CDR3 contains 14 residues. CDR3 region: CASSQGGFSGKLFF. CDR3 DNA: TGCGCCAGCAGCCAAGGAGGGTTCTCGGGAAAACTGTTTTTT.

CDR3 nucleotide sequence: TGTGCCAGCAGCTCCGGACAGGGCACGACAGATACGCAGTATTTT. It specifies CASSSGQGTTDTQYF. V gene TRBV11-3 combines with J gene TRBJ2-3, with 8 bases lining up with TRBD1. Germline assignment: CDR1 SGHNT and CDR2 YENEEA. V gave up 4 bases and J gave up 3 bases; unmatched junction bases: 6. CDR3 length: 15 amino acids.

The chain carries TRBV4-1 and TRBJ1-3; tentative D call: TRBD1 (6 bases). The CDR3 sequence is 14 residues long. CDR1 and CDR2 from the germline V gene are MGHRA and YSYEKL. Trimming removed 1 base at V and 4 bases at J, with 8 bases between. The CDR3 is CASSQADRGNTIYF. CDR3 nucleotide sequence: TGCGCCAGCAGCCAAGCCGACAGGGGAAACACCATATATTTT.

Within the sample, this clone is medium-sized (0.01 to 0.1%). The V and J genes are TRBV11-2 and TRBJ1-2; 8 nucleotides agree with TRBD1. Germline-derived CDR1 and CDR2 are SGHAT and FQNNGV. Trimming at V came to 4 bases and at J to 3 bases, leaving 7 bases not matched to a gene. The CDR3 has 15 amino acids. This chain's CDR3 is CASSSPRGPYYGYTF. Here the CDR3 DNA reads TGTGCCAGCAGCTCCCCCAGGGGGCCATACTATGGCTACACCTTC.

The rearrangement uses TRBV6-5 and TRBJ2-2; TRBD2 is a possible D gene (6 bases). CDR1 is MNHEY, CDR2 SVGAGI, per germline. This CDR3 has 14 residues. Trimming cost V 7 bases and J 3 bases, with 12 bases left between them. The CDR3 reads CASTDSGDTGELFF. CDR3 sequence (DNA): TGTGCCAGCACCGACTCGGGGGACACCGGGGAGCTGTTTTTT.

V gene TRBV12-5 combines with J gene TRBJ1-6; D not resolved. Trimming left V 3 bases short and J 4 bases short, with 13 bases between. This CDR3 spans 16 amino acids. Per the germline V gene, CDR1 is LGHNT and CDR2 is FRNRAP. CDR3 bases: TGTGCTAGTGGTTTTCAAACAGTGGCGTATAATTCACCCCTCCACTTT. As protein: CASGFQTVAYNSPLHF.

The V and J genes are TRBV4-1 and TRBJ2-7; 7 bases match TRBD1. With V trimmed by 4 bases and J by 1 base, 4 bases remained unmatched. CDR3 size: 14 residues. The germline gives CDR1 MGHRA, CDR2 YSYEKL. CDR3 region: CASSPRDRSYEQYF. In nucleotides, the CDR3 is TGCGCCAGCAGCCCACGGGACAGATCCTACGAGCAGTACTTC.

CDR3 loop: CASSLAETSGSYEQYF. DNA for the CDR3: TGTGCCAGCAGCTTAGCTGAGACTAGCGGCTCCTACGAGCAGTACTTC. The chain recombines TRBV7-9 with TRBJ2-7; 9 bases are a match to TRBD2. The V gene's germline CDR1 is SEHNR and CDR2 FQNEAQ (reference sequence). The CDR3 spans 16 residues. Germline trimming cut 0 bases from V and 0 bases from J; bases unmatched to any gene: 3.

This clone has only a few counts. This rearrangement joins TRBV19 to TRBJ2-2, with 7 bases fitting TRBD1. V was pared by 6 bases and J by 4 bases, with 5 bases of the junction left unmatched. This CDR3 spans 14 amino acids. CDR1 is LNHDA and CDR2 is SQIVND in the germline V gene (reference sequence). The CDR3 region has the DNA TGTGCCAGTAGGGTGGGACAGTTCACCGGGGAGCTGTTTTTT. The encoded protein is CASRVGQFTGELFF.

The CDR3 sequence is CATSRGLPGQGIGGGYTF. CDR3 sequence (DNA): TGTGCCACCAGCAGAGGATTACCGGGACAGGGCATTGGTGGGGGCTACACCTTC. The chain has TRBV15 and TRBJ1-2; 9 bases map to TRBD1. The germline gives CDR1 LNHNV, CDR2 YYDKDF (reference sequence). V dropped 1 base and J dropped 8; count of bases not matched to a gene: 17. The CDR3 sequence is 18 residues long. Full variable domain (remainder filled in from reference TRBV15 and TRBJ1-2): DAMVIQNPRYQVTQFGKPVTLSCSQTLNHNVMYWYQQKSSQAPKLLFHYYDKDFNNEADTPDNFQSRRPNTSFCFLDIRSPGLGDTAMYLCATSRGLPGQGIGGGYTFGSGTRLTVV.

V is TRBV30 and J is TRBJ1-4; TRBD1 agrees at 8 bases. The V segment lost 0 bases and the J segment 7 bases; nucleotides outside the gene matches: 4. CDR1 and CDR2 (germline): GTSNPN, SVGIG (reference sequence). The length of the CDR3 is 14 residues. CDR3 sequence (DNA): TGTGCCTGGAGTGTCGGAGACAGGGGTGAAAAACTGTTTTTT. Its protein is CAWSVGDRGEKLFF.